This TCR beta chain was recorded in a study of a mutant IDH1 vaccine in newly diagnosed glioma. Overall study context: Patients got their first vaccination 4-6 weeks after radiotherapy alone, or with temozolomide cycles. Week 35 was assigned to visit V12, and week 47 was assigned to visit V13. Former treatment meant radiotherapy, temozolomide, or both; the majority had gotten both. Findings of the study overall: Researchers report vaccine-induced immune responses in about 94% of patients.

Time point denoted: week 35, safety follow-up. Alongside topical imiquimod, each dose of vaccine comprised 300 ug of mutant IDH1 20-mer peptide. Points on this clone: Antigen unknown.

V gave up 7 bases and J gave up 0 bases, with 15 bases separating them. Germline CDR1 and CDR2: MDHEN and SYDVKM. This CDR3 spans 15 amino acids. TCRdb keeps only in-frame clones here, not all; method: immunoSEQ multiplex PCR. This sample has about 32,000 clones, with roughly 80% found just once. The sequencing used PBMCs, collected from a glioma patient whose treatment included an IDH1 peptide vaccine. The gene calls are TRBV28 and TRBJ1-2; D is undetermined. This sequence was found in a woman between 40 and 55 years old with glioma. The CDR3 loop is CASIPIGNPNYGYTF. CDR3 DNA sequence: TGTGCCAGCATCCCGATCGGCAACCCTAACTATGGCTACACCTTC.